This T cell receptor beta chain comes out of a study of neurological immune-mediated disorders. This clonotype was counted ten times or more. The cDNA was produced through 5'RACE with 10-nucleotide random UMIs. Each CDR3 protein is one row after TCRdb ran MiXCR on the 5' RACE reads. The sample includes approximately 80,000 distinct CDR3 sequences, more than 5% seen only once; the top ten take 7.9%. Specified time point: longitudinal time-point 2. There are 14 residues in the CDR3. Trimming removed 2 bases at V and 3 bases at J, with 11 bases between. CDR1 DFQATT and CDR2 SNEGSKA come from the germline V gene (reference sequence).

Sequencing was carried out using PBMCs. The clonotype comes from a woman aged 55-75 years with multiple sclerosis. The chain uses TRBV20-1 and TRBJ2-4; D might be TRBD1 or TRBD2, each matching 6 bases. CDR3 residues: CSARSGGLKNIQYF. CDR3 nucleotides: TGCAGTGCTAGATCCGGGGGCCTCAAAAACATTCAGTACTTC.